These 24 T cell receptor beta chains share one sample of origin, sequenced in a study of blood T cells in healthy people across ages. A second PCR of about 7 to 12 cycles used a sample-barcoded 5' primer and a J-beta primer mix. TCRdb processed the 5' RACE reads anew with MiXCR; each CDR3 protein has one entry. Found here are about 970,000 distinct CDR3 sequences, roughly 47% of them singletons; the top ten hold about a fifth. Input material: blood. Receptors originate from a woman aged 55-70 years in good health.

This chain uses TRBV20-1 with TRBJ2-1; 7 nucleotides line up with TRBD2. The V and J ends lost 0 bases and 8 bases, in that order; junction bases with no gene match: 10. CDR3 length: 15 residues. Germline V gives CDR1 DFQATT, CDR2 SNEGSKA (reference sequence). The DNA for the CDR3 is TGCAGTGCTAGAGACGCCGGGACTAACGTTGATGAGCAGTTCTTC. Residues: CSARDAGTNVDEQFF.

The V gene is TRBV10-2, the J gene TRBJ2-1, with 15 bases aligning to TRBD2. V shed 6 bases and J 8 bases; nucleotides not matched to a gene: 8. From germline, CDR1 is WSHSY and CDR2 SAAADI. The CDR3 is 16 residues long. This CDR3 is CASRRWTSGRGDEQFF. CDR3 coding DNA: TGCGCCAGCAGGAGGTGGACTAGCGGGAGGGGGGATGAGCAGTTCTTC.

The V call is TRBV20-1, the J call TRBJ2-3; D is unclear. The CDR3 has 13 residues. Germline values: CDR1 DFQATT, CDR2 SNEGSKA (reference sequence). V shed 3 bases and J shed 4 bases, with 11 bases lying between them. CDR3 residues: CSASDTAPDTQYF. In DNA, the CDR3 is TGCAGTGCTAGTGATACGGCCCCAGATACGCAGTATTTT.

This clonotype has just a few counts. This chain links TRBV4-3 with TRBJ2-5, with 10 nucleotides matching TRBD2. V gave up 5 bases and J gave up 4 bases; unmatched junction bases: 7. CDR3 size: 15 residues. The germline V gene has CDR1 LGHNA and CDR2 YSLEER. The CDR3 loop reads CASSRVLAGAETQYF. The CDR3 DNA is TGCGCCAGCAGCAGAGTTCTAGCGGGAGCAGAGACCCAGTACTTC.

About this clonotype: Compared with germline, one end of the junction differs, possibly owing to a read error. The chain couples TRBV11-2 to TRBJ2-3, with D possibly being TRBD2 (6 bases). CDR3 size: 11 residues. The germline V gene encodes CDR1 SGHAT and CDR2 FQNNGV. The CDR3 region is CASRRRDMQYF. CDR3 sequence (DNA): TGTGCCAGCAGGCGGAGGGATATGCAGTATTTT.

V gene TRBV7-2 combines with J gene TRBJ1-1; D gene uncertain. The CDR3 spans 13 residues. Germline values: CDR1 SGHTA, CDR2 FQGNSA. The V and J ends lost 5 bases and 3 bases respectively, with 10 bases between them. The CDR3 nucleotides read TGTGCCAGCAGCCCCCGTACACACACTGAAGCTTTCTTT. Its translation is CASSPRTHTEAFF.

This clonotype was seen more than once but under ten times. This sequence joins TRBV12-3 or TRBV12-4 and TRBJ2-3, with TRBD1 matching 7 bases. The CDR3 length is 15 residues. Trimming at V came to 2 bases and at J to 5 bases, leaving 7 bases not matched to a gene. CDR3 bases: TGTGCCAGCAGTTTACGGGCAGGGGGTAGAGATACGCAGTATTTT. Its protein product is CASSLRAGGRDTQYF.

On this clonotype: One junction end does not reproduce the germline sequence, and a read error may be involved. The chain has TRBV28 and TRBJ2-7, with D possibly matching TRBD2 (6 bases). Germline V lookup: CDR1 MDHEN, CDR2 SYDVKM. The CDR3 loop spans 12 amino acids. The chain's CDR3 is CAGSSGGYEQYF. DNA for the CDR3: TGTGCCGGCAGTTCCGGGGGCTACGAGCAGTACTTC.

This clonotype was detected only once. The V call is TRBV29-1, the J call TRBJ2-5, with TRBD2 matching 9 bases. TRBJ2-7 matches the DNA end more closely, so the J call is doubtful. Germline V lookup: CDR1 SQVTM, CDR2 ANQGSEA. CDR3 length equals 15 residues. CDR3 nucleotides: TGCAGCGTTGAAGATCGAGCTAGCGGGACCTACGAGCAGTACTTC. Protein sequence: CSVEDRASGTYEQYF.

The chain employs TRBV6-5 and TRBJ1-2, with D maybe TRBD1 (5 bases). The CDR3 runs 12 residues. The V gene's germline CDR1 is MNHEY and CDR2 SVGAGI. The V gene lost 7 bases and the J gene lost 5 bases, with 11 bases spanning the gap. The CDR3 region is CASTLAGYGYTF. The CDR3 DNA sequence: TGTGCCAGCACACTAGCAGGGTATGGCTACACCTTC.

This clonotype turned up a few times. The CDR3 region has the DNA TGTGCCAGCAGTCCATCAGGGACCAACACAGATACGCAGTATTTT. Protein product: CASSPSGTNTDTQYF. The J gene is TRBJ2-3, the V gene TRBV3-1; D may be TRBD1 or TRBD2 (5 bases each). Germline V gene sequence: CDR1 LGHDT, CDR2 YNNKEL (reference sequence). V was pared by 6 bases and J by 2 bases, with 15 bases between. The CDR3 totals 15 residues.

The table lists this clonotype with a few counts. V gene TRBV7-2 combines with J gene TRBJ2-5, with 9 positions matching TRBD2. Trimming took 3 bases from V and 4 from J; bases not matched to a gene: 6. This CDR3 contains 15 residues. Looked up from germline, CDR1 is SGHTA and CDR2 is FQGNSA. The CDR3 sequence is CASSLGTLAGETQYF. The CDR3 region has the DNA TGTGCCAGCAGCTTGGGCACACTAGCGGGAGAGACCCAGTACTTC.

This clonotype was seen only a few times. The rearrangement joins TRBV3-1 to TRBJ1-2, with a tentative D call TRBD1 (5 bases). V was shortened by 1 base and J by 7 bases, with 10 bases between the two germline ends. Germline V gene lookup returns CDR1 LGHDT and CDR2 YNNKEL (reference sequence). The CDR3 runs 13 residues. This CDR3 is CASSQAGTRGYTF. The CDR3 nucleotides are TGTGCCAGCAGCCAAGCAGGGACGCGTGGCTACACCTTC.

This chain uses TRBV28 with TRBJ2-7, with TRBD2 matching 10 bases. The junction had 15 bases not matched to a gene; V was cut back by 6 bases and J by 4 bases. The CDR3 runs to 17 residues. Germline V gene lookup returns CDR1 MDHEN and CDR2 SYDVKM. CDR3 in DNA: TGTGCCAGCAGCCCCTTCCTAGCGGGAGTGGTGATATACGAGCAGTACTTC. It encodes CASSPFLAGVVIYEQYF.

This chain connects TRBV14 to TRBJ2-5; weak D call: TRBD2 (6 bases). V was trimmed by 7 bases and J by 5 bases, leaving 14 bases between them. The CDR3 totals 13 residues. Germline-derived CDR1 and CDR2 are SGHDN and FVKESK. CDR3 in DNA: TGTGCCAGCAACCAGCTAGCGATGGAGACCCAGTACTTC. This encodes CASNQLAMETQYF.

The rearrangement uses TRBV10-3 and TRBJ2-3; the D is unclear. The CDR3 is 13 amino acids. Trimming removed 3 bases from V and 1 base from J, with 5 bases in between. Germline-derived CDR1 and CDR2 are ENHRY and SYGVKD. CDR3: CAISDQGTDTQYF. In DNA, the CDR3 is TGTGCCATCAGTGATCAAGGCACAGATACGCAGTATTTT.

V is TRBV24-1 and J is TRBJ1-2; D is undetermined. The CDR3 consists of 12 residues. Germline CDR1 and CDR2: KGHDR and SFDVKD. The germline V and J ends were trimmed by 2 bases and 5 bases, with 5 bases remaining between them. Here the CDR3 reads CATSDSVYGYTF. As DNA, the CDR3 is TGTGCCACCAGTGATTCCGTTTATGGCTACACCTTC.

To note about this clonotype: Its ends do not fully match the called genes, so a read error is possible. The genes are TRBV20-1 and TRBJ2-1, with TRBD2 matching 8 bases. The CDR3 length is 16 residues. Germline assignment: CDR1 DFQATT and CDR2 SNEGSKA (reference sequence). The CDR3 sequence: CSASLGLAGGYDEQFF. The CDR3 coding sequence is TGCAGTGCTAGTCTCGGCCTAGCGGGCGGCTACGATGAGCAGTTCTTC.

The chain combines TRBV20-1 with TRBJ2-3, with D unclear. Germline CDR1 DFQATT, CDR2 SNEGSKA (reference sequence). The CDR3 has 13 amino acids. Here the CDR3 reads CASVVRSTDTQYF. In DNA, the CDR3 is TGCGCGTCAGTTGTCAGGAGCACAGATACGCAGTATTTT.

The V gene is TRBV28, the J gene TRBJ2-1; 10 bases line up with TRBD2. This CDR3 is built from 13 residues. In germline, CDR1 is MDHEN, CDR2 SYDVKM. V was clipped by 10 bases and J by 10 bases; unmatched bases: 10. CDR3 sequence: CATRTSGLYEQFF. CDR3 nucleotide sequence: TGTGCCACCCGGACTAGCGGACTCTACGAGCAGTTCTTC.

J is TRBJ2-5 and V is TRBV20-1; the D call may be TRBD1 or TRBD2 (5 bases each). The CDR3 extends over 13 amino acids. Germline V lookup: CDR1 DFQATT, CDR2 SNEGSKA (reference sequence). V was pared by 6 bases and J by 0 bases, with 11 bases between. This chain's CDR3 is CSASGANQETQYF. CDR3 in DNA: TGCAGTGCATCCGGGGCAAACCAAGAGACCCAGTACTTC.

This clonotype was seen a handful of times. The chain employs TRBV10-3 and TRBJ2-5; TRBD1 matches at 8 bases. The CDR3 contains 14 residues. With V trimmed by 2 bases and J by 5 bases, 4 bases remained unmatched. CDR1 is ENHRY, CDR2 SYGVKD, per germline. Written as DNA, the CDR3 is TGTGCCATCAGTGAGGGACAGGGTGGGGAGACCCAGTACTTC. Amino acid sequence: CAISEGQGGETQYF.

The V gene is TRBV6-5, the J gene TRBJ2-1; 8 positions match TRBD2. The CDR3 sequence is 17 residues long. The V and J ends lost 2 bases and 1 base, in that order; junction bases with no gene match: 7. The germline CDR1 and CDR2 sequences are MNHEY and SVGAGI. In nucleotides, the CDR3 is TGTGCCAGCAGTTACCGGACCGGACTAGCATCCTACAATGAGCAGTTCTTC. Translation: CASSYRTGLASYNEQFF.

The sample holds a few counts of this clonotype. V gene TRBV12-3 or TRBV12-4 combines with J gene TRBJ2-1; 15 bases fit TRBD2. J was trimmed by 8 bases and V by 5 bases; bases with no gene match: 10. The CDR3 is 17 residues long. CDR3 loop: CASSPRGLAGGLHEQFF. The CDR3, as DNA: TGTGCCAGCAGTCCCCGCGGACTAGCGGGAGGGCTTCATGAGCAGTTCTTC.